A selection of T cell receptor beta chains follows, all from one sample in a study of T cell responses to AZD1222 COVID-19 vaccine. The repertoire was sequenced with immunoSEQ multiplex PCR; TCRdb's copy has only in-frame clones and lacks some. This table holds some 86,000 clones, approximately 80% found once. The starting material was peripheral blood, obtained on day 0 of AZD1222 vaccination. The receptors derive from an adult in good health. Both conserved end residues are part of each CDR3. The D gene is left open where the match is weak. For some rows the clone size is stated as once, few or many, or as a class when expanded; others skip it.

size: .; D: .; V: TRBV30; J: TRBJ1-5; CDR3: CALSPGLNQPQHF; DNA: TGTGCCCTGTCGCCAGGGCTCAATCAGCCCCAGCATTTT
size: .; D: .; V: TRBV11-2; J: TRBJ1-3; CDR3: CASSLEPGGGSSGNTIYF; DNA: TGTGCCAGCAGCTTAGAACCCGGGGGAGGGAGTTCTGGAAACACCATATATTTT
size: .; D: .; V: TRBV6-5; J: TRBJ2-7; CDR3: CASSYVAVSSYEQYF; DNA: TGTGCCAGCAGTTACGTAGCGGTTAGCTCCTACGAGCAGTACTTC
size: .; D: .; V: TRBV6-1; J: TRBJ2-3; CDR3: CASSEAPPQATQYF; DNA: TGTGCCAGCAGTGAAGCGCCCCCCCAGGCAACGCAGTATTTT
size: .; D: .; V: TRBV19; J: TRBJ2-7; CDR3: CASSSQGGYYEQYF; DNA: TGTGCCAGTAGTTCCCAGGGGGGATACTACGAGCAGTACTTC
size: .; D: TRBD2; V: TRBV7-6; J: TRBJ2-2; CDR3: CASSSRTSGRGPNTGELFF; DNA: TGTGCCAGCAGCTCACGGACTAGCGGGAGAGGACCGAACACCGGGGAGCTGTTTTTT
size: .; D: TRBD1; V: TRBV18; J: TRBJ1-6; CDR3: CASSLSPDRGNSPLHF; DNA: TGTGCCAGCTCACTATCTCCAGACAGGGGGAATTCACCCCTCCACTTT
size: once; D: TRBD1; V: TRBV5-4; J: TRBJ2-7; CDR3: CASSPPGQGHYEQYF; DNA: TGTGCCAGCAGCCCACCGGGACAGGGGCACTACGAGCAGTACTTC
size: .; D: .; V: TRBV7-2; J: TRBJ1-4; CDR3: CASSGGGKLFF; DNA: TGTGCCAGCAGCGGGGGAGGAAAACTGTTTTTT
size: .; D: .; V: TRBV5-1; J: TRBJ2-1; CDR3: CASSLQGIGGNEQFF; DNA: TGCGCCAGCAGCCTGCAGGGAATAGGCGGCAATGAGCAGTTCTTC
size: .; D: TRBD1; V: TRBV7-9; J: TRBJ1-5; CDR3: CASSMTGSQPQHF; DNA: TGTGCCAGCAGCATGACAGGGTCTCAGCCCCAGCATTTT
size: .; D: .; V: TRBV7-9; J: TRBJ1-1; CDR3: CASSDRGGRDTEAFF; DNA: TGTGCCAGCTCGGACCGTGGGGGTCGGGACACTGAAGCTTTCTTT
size: once; D: .; V: TRBV5-6; J: TRBJ1-2; CDR3: CASSHWTVEHYGYTF; DNA: TGTGCCAGCAGCCACTGGACAGTAGAACACTATGGCTACACCTTC
size: .; D: TRBD2; V: TRBV5-4; J: TRBJ2-3; CDR3: CASSRTSGTDTQYF; DNA: TGTGCCAGCAGCCGGACTAGCGGCACAGATACGCAGTATTTT
size: .; D: .; V: TRBV28; J: TRBJ2-1; CDR3: CASSLKLYNEQFF; DNA: TGTGCCAGCAGTTTGAAGCTCTACAATGAGCAGTTCTTC
size: few; D: .; V: TRBV19; J: TRBJ1-1; CDR3: CASSIQGRASTEAFF; DNA: TGTGCCAGTAGTATACAGGGCCGGGCGAGCACTGAAGCTTTCTTT
size: .; D: TRBD1; V: TRBV18; J: TRBJ1-4; CDR3: CASSQGTGREKLFF; DNA: TGTGCCAGCTCACAAGGGACAGGGCGTGAAAAACTGTTTTTT
size: few; D: .; V: TRBV28; J: TRBJ1-2; CDR3: CASSSPGTGYTF; DNA: TGTGCCAGCAGTTCCCCAGGGACGGGCTACACCTTC
size: .; D: .; V: TRBV18; J: TRBJ2-7; CDR3: CASSPGVWREPYEQYF; DNA: TGTGCCAGCTCACCAGGTGTGTGGCGAGAGCCCTACGAGCAGTACTTC
size: once; D: .; V: TRBV11-2; J: TRBJ2-5; CDR3: CASSHSRQLQETQYF; DNA: TGTGCCAGCAGCCATAGTAGACAGCTCCAAGAGACCCAGTACTTC
size: .; D: TRBD2; V: TRBV5-1; J: TRBJ2-5; CDR3: CASSLGTAASGETQYF; DNA: TGCGCCAGCAGCTTGGGGACTGCCGCTAGCGGGGAGACCCAGTACTTC
size: few; D: TRBD1; V: TRBV3-1/TRBV3-2; J: TRBJ1-4; CDR3: CASSAGQLNEKLFF; DNA: TGTGCCAGCAGCGCGGGACAGCTAAATGAAAAACTGTTTTTT
size: .; D: TRBD1; V: TRBV3-1/TRBV3-2; J: TRBJ2-5; CDR3: CASSQEPRGQVGETQYF; DNA: TGTGCCAGCAGCCAAGAACCTAGGGGACAGGTCGGAGAGACCCAGTACTTC
size: .; D: TRBD1; V: TRBV5-1; J: TRBJ1-1; CDR3: CASSNGQGSEAFF; DNA: TGCGCCAGCAGCAACGGACAGGGGAGTGAAGCTTTCTTT
size: .; D: TRBD2; V: TRBV24-1; J: TRBJ2-1; CDR3: CATSTSGNYNEQFF; DNA: TGTGCCACCAGTACTAGCGGAAATTACAATGAGCAGTTCTTC
size: .; D: .; V: TRBV3-1/TRBV3-2; J: TRBJ2-6; CDR3: CASSQDSSGANVLTF; DNA: TGTGCCAGCAGCCAAGATAGCTCTGGGGCCAACGTCCTGACTTTC
size: .; D: .; V: TRBV27; J: TRBJ2-1; CDR3: CASSWTVGNEQFF; DNA: TGTGCCAGCAGTTGGACAGTCGGCAATGAGCAGTTCTTC
size: .; D: .; V: TRBV5-6; J: TRBJ2-5; CDR3: CASSLVGAKETQYF; DNA: TGTGCCAGCAGCTTGGTTGGGGCTAAAGAGACCCAGTACTTC
size: few; D: .; V: TRBV6-5; J: TRBJ2-1; CDR3: CATHRYSNEQFF; DNA: TGTGCCACACACCGGTACAGTAATGAGCAGTTCTTC
size: .; D: .; V: TRBV18; J: TRBJ2-5; CDR3: CASSPNGGQETQYF; DNA: TGTGCCAGCTCACCGAACGGGGGCCAAGAGACCCAGTACTTC
size: few; D: .; V: TRBV5-5; J: TRBJ2-3; CDR3: CASSFEYSTDTQYF; DNA: TGTGCCAGCAGCTTCGAATACAGCACAGATACGCAGTATTTT
size: once; D: .; V: TRBV5-6; J: TRBJ2-7; CDR3: CASSLGQLTYEQYF; DNA: TGTGCCAGCAGCTTGGGACAGCTCACCTACGAGCAGTACTTC
size: .; D: .; V: TRBV29-1; J: TRBJ2-3; CDR3: CSVGFANTDTQYF; DNA: TGCAGCGTTGGATTCGCAAACACAGATACGCAGTATTTT
size: .; D: .; V: TRBV25-1; J: TRBJ2-3; CDR3: CASSESPGGSGADTQYF; DNA: TGTGCCAGCAGTGAATCTCCTGGTGGCTCCGGGGCAGATACGCAGTATTTT
size: .; D: .; V: TRBV9; J: TRBJ1-4; CDR3: CASSVTQGGNEKLFF; DNA: TGTGCCAGCAGCGTTACCCAGGGAGGCAATGAAAAACTGTTTTTT
size: .; D: TRBD2; V: TRBV14; J: TRBJ2-3; CDR3: CASSQDRGTSGFSSTDTQYF; DNA: TGTGCCAGCAGCCAAGATCGGGGGACTAGCGGGTTTTCTAGCACAGATACGCAGTATTTT
size: .; D: .; V: TRBV5-6; J: TRBJ2-5; CDR3: CASRGSGLKTQYF; DNA: TGTGCCAGCAGAGGTTCGGGGCTTAAGACCCAGTACTTC
size: .; D: TRBD1; V: TRBV30; J: TRBJ1-5; CDR3: CAWSGELTGHQPQHF; DNA: TGTGCCTGGAGTGGGGAACTGACAGGGCACCAGCCCCAGCATTTT
size: .; D: .; V: TRBV6-5; J: TRBJ2-5; CDR3: CASKGGPPKETQYF; DNA: TGTGCCAGCAAGGGGGGCCCACCAAAAGAGACCCAGTACTTC
size: many; D: .; V: TRBV19; J: TRBJ2-1; CDR3: CATFGQKHNEQFF; DNA: TGTGCCACCTTCGGACAGAAACACAATGAGCAGTTCTTC
size: .; D: .; V: TRBV5-4; J: TRBJ1-1; CDR3: CASSWAGRYTEAFF; DNA: TGTGCCAGCAGCTGGGCGGGGAGATACACTGAAGCTTTCTTT
size: .; D: TRBD1; V: TRBV19; J: TRBJ2-3; CDR3: CASTPTNRGKIDTQYF; DNA: TGTGCCAGTACCCCAACAAACAGGGGAAAAATAGATACGCAGTATTTT
size: .; D: TRBD1; V: TRBV28; J: TRBJ1-4; CDR3: CASSHGTENEKLFF; DNA: TGTGCCAGCAGTCACGGGACAGAGAATGAAAAACTGTTTTTT
size: few; D: TRBD1; V: TRBV4-2; J: TRBJ1-2; CDR3: CASSQTGQPIVYTF; DNA: TGTGCCAGCAGCCAAACGGGACAGCCAATTGTCTACACCTTC
size: .; D: .; V: TRBV2; J: TRBJ2-2; CDR3: CASSARAGDTGELFF; DNA: TGTGCCAGCAGTGCCCGGGCAGGGGACACCGGGGAGCTGTTTTTT
size: .; D: .; V: TRBV5-6; J: TRBJ1-1; CDR3: CASSSTEIVSTEAFF; DNA: TGTGCCAGCAGCTCTACAGAGATTGTGTCCACTGAAGCTTTCTTT
size: .; D: .; V: TRBV10-1; J: TRBJ2-1; CDR3: CASSDKPGDEQFF; DNA: TGCGCCAGCAGTGATAAGCCTGGGGATGAGCAGTTCTTC
size: .; D: .; V: TRBV10-3; J: TRBJ2-7; CDR3: CAISPGQTYEQYF; DNA: TGTGCCATCAGCCCGGGACAAACCTACGAGCAGTACTTC